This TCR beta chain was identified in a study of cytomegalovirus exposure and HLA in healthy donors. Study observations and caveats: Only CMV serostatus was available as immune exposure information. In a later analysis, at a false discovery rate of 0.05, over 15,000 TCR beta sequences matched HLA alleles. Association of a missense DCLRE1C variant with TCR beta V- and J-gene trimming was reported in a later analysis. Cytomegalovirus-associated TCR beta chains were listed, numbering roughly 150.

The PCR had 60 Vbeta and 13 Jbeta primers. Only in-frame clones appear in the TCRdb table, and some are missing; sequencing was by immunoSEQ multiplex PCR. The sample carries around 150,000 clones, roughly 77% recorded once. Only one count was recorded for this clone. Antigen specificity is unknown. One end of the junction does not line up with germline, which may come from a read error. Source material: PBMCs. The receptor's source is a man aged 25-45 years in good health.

The CDR3 spells CASSPSLAERERYF. DNA of the CDR3: TGTGCCAGCTCACCGAGTCTAGCGGAAAGAGAGCGGTACTTC. This sequence joins TRBV18 and TRBJ2-7; TRBD2 aligns across 7 bases. Germline lookup yields CDR1 KGHSH and CDR2 LQKENI. The CDR3 totals 14 residues.